These T cell receptor beta chains were read from a single sample in a study of blood T cell repertoires in COVID-19. Sequencing was performed with immunoSEQ multiplex PCR; in TCRdb, only in-frame clones are kept and a portion is missing. Seen here are under 250,000 clones, roughly 83% observed once, and the top ten hold roughly 1.3%. Sequencing was performed on PBMCs or T cells enriched from blood (not recorded which). The receptors originated from a woman in her 40s with acute COVID-19. CDR3s include the opening cysteine and the closing phenylalanine or tryptophan. D genes are given only for firm matches. Only some rows state a clone size, as once, few, many or a class for expanded clones.

j_gene	abundance	v_gene	d_gene	CDR3nt	CDR3aa
TRBJ2-7	NA	TRBV10-2	NA	TGCGCCAGCAGAGGCCACAGGGACCCCTACGAGCAGTACTTC	CASRGHRDPYEQYF
TRBJ1-3	NA	TRBV3-1/TRBV3-2	NA	TGTGCCAGCAGCCAAAGAGTGATCTCTGGAAACACCATATATTTT	CASSQRVISGNTIYF
TRBJ1-2	NA	TRBV9	NA	TGTGCCAGCAGCCCTCTTACAGGGACGGGTGGAGGAGGCTACACCTTC	CASSPLTGTGGGGYTF
TRBJ1-3	few	TRBV24-1	NA	TGTGCCACCACCTTTGCCGGACAACCGGCGGCTGGAAACACCATATATTTT	CATTFAGQPAAGNTIYF
TRBJ2-7	NA	TRBV11-1	NA	TGTGCCAGCAGCTTAGTACGGAGTAGCGAAGAGGGCGAGCAGTACTTC	CASSLVRSSEEGEQYF
TRBJ2-1	NA	TRBV4-2	TRBD2	TGTGCCAGCAGCCAGCTAGCGGGAGGGCCTGGTAATGAGCAGTTCTTC	CASSQLAGGPGNEQFF
TRBJ2-7	once	TRBV11-2	TRBD2	TGTGCCAGCAGCCTAGCGGGATCCTACGAGCAGTACTTC	CASSLAGSYEQYF
TRBJ2-1	NA	TRBV18	TRBD2	TGTGCCAGCTCCCCGCCTCTGGGCGGTGGGGGAGCGGGAGTCGGCAATGAGCAGTTCTTC	CASSPPLGGGGAGVGNEQFF
TRBJ1-1	NA	TRBV7-6	NA	TGTGCCAGCCGAACCCCGGACTCTGAAGCTTTCTTT	CASRTPDSEAFF
TRBJ2-1	once	TRBV6-5	TRBD1	TGTGCCAGCAGACCGGACAGGGGACAACTCAATGAGCAGTTCTTC	CASRPDRGQLNEQFF
TRBJ2-6	NA	TRBV5-4	NA	TGTGCCAGCAGCTCAAGACTTGACGCTGGGGCCAACGTCCTGACTTTC	CASSSRLDAGANVLTF
TRBJ1-5	NA	TRBV6-2/TRBV6-3	NA	TGTGCCAGCAGTTACTCGAACAGAAATCAGCCCCAGCATTTT	CASSYSNRNQPQHF
TRBJ1-2	NA	TRBV30	TRBD1	TGTGCCTGGAGTGTACTGGGACAGGCGCTCTATGGCTACACCTTC	CAWSVLGQALYGYTF
TRBJ2-1	few	TRBV18	TRBD1	TGTGCCAGCTCTCAGGACAGGGATGAGCAGTTCTTC	CASSQDRDEQFF
TRBJ2-1	NA	TRBV9	NA	TGTGCCAGCAACGCGGGACTGTCCTACAATGAGCAGTTCTTC	CASNAGLSYNEQFF
TRBJ1-2	NA	TRBV9	TRBD1	TGTGCCAGCAGCGTAGCTGGCGGGACAGCCCCTAACTATGGCTACACCTTC	CASSVAGGTAPNYGYTF
TRBJ1-1	NA	TRBV4-1	NA	TGCGCCAGCAGCCAAGCCCCCGGGGGAGTAATGAACACTGAAGCTTTCTTT	CASSQAPGGVMNTEAFF
TRBJ1-5	NA	TRBV19	TRBD1	TGTGCCAGTAGTCAGGGACAGGGGCGATTCAATCAGCCCCAGCATTTT	CASSQGQGRFNQPQHF
TRBJ1-4	NA	TRBV27	NA	TGTGCCAGCAGTCCACGACAGGCTTCTAATGAAAAACTGTTTTTT	CASSPRQASNEKLFF
TRBJ2-5	NA	TRBV28	NA	TGTGCCAGCAGTGACCCGGGTGAGGAGACCCAGTACTTC	CASSDPGEETQYF
TRBJ2-2	NA	TRBV7-6	NA	TGTGCCAGCAGCCAACCCTGGGGAGACGGGGAGCTGTTTTTT	CASSQPWGDGELFF
TRBJ2-1	NA	TRBV24-1	TRBD2	TGTGCCACCAGTGATTTGCCGGGGGGGCTCAATGAGCAGTTCTTC	CATSDLPGGLNEQFF
TRBJ2-5	NA	TRBV4-2	NA	TGTGCCAGCAGCCAGAAAGGAGTGGGGGCCGGGGAGACCCAGTACTTC	CASSQKGVGAGETQYF
TRBJ1-2	NA	TRBV11-2	NA	TGTGCCAGCAGCTTAGGTGTCCAGGCTGGCTACACCTTC	CASSLGVQAGYTF
TRBJ2-2	NA	TRBV14	NA	TGTGCCAGCAGCCAAGATATGAGGAGGGGGCGGACCGGGGAGCTGTTTTTT	CASSQDMRRGRTGELFF
TRBJ1-6	NA	TRBV10-3	NA	TGTGCCATCAGTGTACAGGAGAATTCACCCCTCCACTTT	CAISVQENSPLHF
TRBJ1-6	NA	TRBV7-2	TRBD1	TGTGCCAGCAGCTTAGGACAGGGCTACTCACCCCTCCACTTT	CASSLGQGYSPLHF
TRBJ2-1	NA	TRBV5-1	TRBD2	TGCGCCAGCAGCTGGATGGCGTGGGCTAGCGGGGCAACCTACAATGAGCAGTTCTTC	CASSWMAWASGATYNEQFF
TRBJ1-6	NA	TRBV5-1	TRBD1	TGCGCCAGCAGCTTGGGACAGGGTGGATCACCCCTCCACTTT	CASSLGQGGSPLHF
TRBJ2-3	NA	TRBV4-3	TRBD2	TGCGCCAGCAGCCAACGGACTAGCGACTCGGATACGCAGTATTTT	CASSQRTSDSDTQYF
TRBJ2-2	few	TRBV7-3	TRBD2	TGTGCCAGCAGCTTAGGGACTAGCGCGAACACCGGGGAGCTGTTTTTT	CASSLGTSANTGELFF
TRBJ2-7	NA	TRBV7-8	NA	TGTGCCAGCAGCTTTAGTCGGACAGCCTCCTACGAGCAGTACTTC	CASSFSRTASYEQYF
TRBJ2-7	once	TRBV6-5	NA	TGTGCCAGCAGACCCGGGATTAGCTACGAGCAGTACTTC	CASRPGISYEQYF
TRBJ2-3	NA	TRBV5-1	NA	TGCGCCAGCAGCTTGTCATTTAGTAGCTCTCGAACAGATACGCAGTATTTT	CASSLSFSSSRTDTQYF
TRBJ2-7	NA	TRBV5-4	TRBD1	TGTGCCAGTACGACAGGGGGCGGGTACGAGCAGTACTTC	CASTTGGGYEQYF
TRBJ2-1	NA	TRBV7-2	NA	TGTGCCAGCAGCTTAGAGCTAGCCTCTTACAATGAGCAGTTCTTC	CASSLELASYNEQFF
TRBJ1-6	NA	TRBV6-5	NA	TGTGCCAGCAGTCAGGGACTGAACAATTCACCCCTCCACTTT	CASSQGLNNSPLHF
TRBJ2-5	NA	TRBV7-6	TRBD2	TGTGCCAGCAGCTTAGACCGTCAAGCGGGATCCCCGGGTGAGACCCAGTACTTC	CASSLDRQAGSPGETQYF
TRBJ1-3	NA	TRBV30	NA	TGTGCCTGGAGTGTAATGGGCGGGTACTCTGGAAACACCATATATTTT	CAWSVMGGYSGNTIYF
TRBJ1-2	NA	TRBV3-1/TRBV3-2	NA	TGTGCCAGCAGCCAAGGTTCGGGGGGTTTCTATGGCTACACCTTC	CASSQGSGGFYGYTF
TRBJ2-3	NA	TRBV7-2	TRBD2	TGTGCCAGCAGCCCCAATGGACTAGTTACAGATACGCAGTATTTT	CASSPNGLVTDTQYF
TRBJ2-3	NA	TRBV23-1	NA	TGCGCCAGCAGTCAATCTCTAGCGCCATGCGACAATACGCAGTATTTT	CASSQSLAPCDNTQYF
TRBJ2-1	NA	TRBV18	TRBD2	TGTGCCAGCTCACCAAGGGTCCAGCGGGAGGGCAGTGAGCAGTTCTTC	CASSPRVQREGSEQFF
TRBJ1-1	NA	TRBV5-1	NA	TGCGCCAGCACCCTTGACAGGTATGGCACTGAAGCTTTCTTT	CASTLDRYGTEAFF
TRBJ2-1	NA	TRBV28	TRBD1	TGTGCCAGCAGCCCCCGCATACAGGGGGCGAGATACAATGAGCAGTTCTTC	CASSPRIQGARYNEQFF
TRBJ2-3	once	TRBV19	TRBD1	TGTGCCAGTAGGAACACCCGGACAGGGAGCGGAGATACGCAGTATTTT	CASRNTRTGSGDTQYF
TRBJ1-1	NA	TRBV11-2	NA	TGTGCCAGCAGCTCAGACTACACTGAAGCTTTCTTT	CASSSDYTEAFF
TRBJ1-4	NA	TRBV7-9	NA	TGTGCCAGCACCGAAATCGACTCGGATGAAAAACTGTTTTTT	CASTEIDSDEKLFF
TRBJ1-2	NA	TRBV13	TRBD1	TGTGCCAGCAGCCTTACCAGGGGGCAGGATGGCTACACCTTC	CASSLTRGQDGYTF
TRBJ1-1	NA	TRBV4-1	NA	TGCGCCAGCAGCCAAGGACAGAACACTGAAGCTTTCTTT	CASSQGQNTEAFF
TRBJ1-6	NA	TRBV2	NA	TGTGCCAGCAGTGAAGGTTTGGGTGGGCAGGCTTCTAACCACCTCCACTTT	CASSEGLGGQASNHLHF
TRBJ1-2	NA	TRBV28	TRBD1	TGTGCCAGCAGTTTTGGACAGGCCGACTATGGCTACACCTTC	CASSFGQADYGYTF
TRBJ2-5	once	TRBV21-1	NA	TGTGCCAGCAGCGCCTCCGGGACATACCAAGAGACCCAGTACTTC	CASSASGTYQETQYF
TRBJ2-1	NA	TRBV2	TRBD2	TGTGCCAGCAGTCCTAGCGGGGGGGCCAATGAGCAGTTCTTC	CASSPSGGANEQFF
TRBJ1-5	NA	TRBV7-2	NA	TGTGCCAGCAGCATCCGAGGAGGGCACAATCAGCCCCAGCATTTT	CASSIRGGHNQPQHF
TRBJ2-7	NA	TRBV3-1/TRBV3-2	NA	TGTGCCAGCAGCTTCCAGCGGAGCGGCGAGCAGTACTTC	CASSFQRSGEQYF
TRBJ2-1	NA	TRBV28	TRBD2	TGTGCCAGCCCACCCTTTGGGATACTAGCGGGAGGGTACAATGAGCAGTTCTTC	CASPPFGILAGGYNEQFF
TRBJ1-2	NA	TRBV14	TRBD1	TGTGCCAGCAGTCGTGAACCCGGGACAGGGATTAGTGGCTACACCTTC	CASSREPGTGISGYTF
TRBJ2-7	once	TRBV5-6	NA	TGTGCCAGCAGCACCGCACACAGGAAATTTTCCTACGAGCAGTACTTC	CASSTAHRKFSYEQYF